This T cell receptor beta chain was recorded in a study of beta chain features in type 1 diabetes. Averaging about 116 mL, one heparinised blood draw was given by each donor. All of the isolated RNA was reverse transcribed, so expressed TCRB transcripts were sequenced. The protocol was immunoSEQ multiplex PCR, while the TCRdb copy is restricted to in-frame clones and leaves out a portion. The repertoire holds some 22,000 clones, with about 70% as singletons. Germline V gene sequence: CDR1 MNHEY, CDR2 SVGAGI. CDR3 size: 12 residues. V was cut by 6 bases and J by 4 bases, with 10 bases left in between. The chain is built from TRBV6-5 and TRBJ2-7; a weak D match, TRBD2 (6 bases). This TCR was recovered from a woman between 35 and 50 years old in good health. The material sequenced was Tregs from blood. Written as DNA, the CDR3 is TGTGCCAGCAGGAGGGGAGGTTACGAGCAGTACTTC. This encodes CASRRGGYEQYF.